One sample yielded the 22 T cell receptor beta chains listed below, sequenced in a study of cytomegalovirus exposure and HLA in healthy donors. 13 Jbeta primers and 60 Vbeta primers were used for the PCR. Profiled with immunoSEQ multiplex PCR; TCRdb holds only in-frame clones, not every one. The table has under 250,000 clones, around 77% seen once; the top ten hold 2.5% to 3.5%. Sequenced input: PBMCs. These receptors originate from a woman in her 30s in good health and CMV-seronegative.

The chain couples TRBV6-4 to TRBJ2-1, with TRBD2 identical over 8 bases. Germline-derived CDR1 and CDR2 are MRHNA and SNTAGT. The CDR3 spans 15 residues. V lost 3 bases to trimming and J lost 6 bases; unmatched junction nucleotides: 7. The CDR3 coding sequence is TGTGCCAGCAGTGAACAGCGGGAGTTGGGCAATGAGCAGTTCTTC. As protein: CASSEQRELGNEQFF.

The V call is TRBV5-6, the J call TRBJ2-3; possibly TRBD2 for D (7 bases). Per the germline V gene, CDR1 is SGHDT and CDR2 is YYEEEE. This CDR3 is 15 amino acids long. V lost 3 bases and J lost 6, with 17 bases in between. The DNA for the CDR3 is TGTGCCAGCAGCTCCAGCCCCCGGGGGGCTGATACGCAGTATTTT. Translation gives CASSSSPRGADTQYF. The full variable domain, with the rest looked up from reference TRBV5-6 and TRBJ2-3, is DAGVTQSPTHLIKTRGQQVTLRCSPKSGHDTVSWYQQALGQGPQFIFQYYEEEERQRGNFPDRFSGHQFPNYSSELNVNALLLGDSALYLCASSSSPRGADTQYFGPGTRLTVL.

The CDR3 loop reads CANGWEGIRRNTIYF. DNA of the CDR3: TGTGCCAACGGCTGGGAGGGAATCAGAAGAAACACCATATATTTT. The gene calls are TRBV14 and TRBJ1-3; D is uncertain. Between the trimmed V and J ends, which lost 10 bases and 5 bases, there was a span of 21 bases. This CDR3 contains 15 residues. The germline CDR1 and CDR2 sequences are SGHDN and FVKESK.

This chain uses TRBV5-6 with TRBJ2-7, with D unclear. The germline V gene has CDR1 SGHDT and CDR2 YYEEEE. Trimming removed 2 bases from V and 5 bases from J, with 5 bases in between. The CDR3 length is 11 residues. CDR3 in DNA: TGTGCCAGCAGCTTCCAGAACGAGCAGTACTTC. Translating it yields CASSFQNEQYF.

CDR3 bases: TGTGCCAGGAGTCGAGGCAGCAACTATGGCTACACCTTC. This encodes CARSRGSNYGYTF. The chain couples TRBV6-4 to TRBJ1-2; D gene uncertain. The germline V gene encodes CDR1 MRHNA and CDR2 SNTAGT. Between the trimmed V and J ends, which lost 9 bases and 2 bases, there was a span of 13 bases. There are 13 residues in the CDR3.

The CDR3 sequence: CASSPSPGTGISNQPQHF. The CDR3, as DNA: TGCGCCAGCAGCCCAAGCCCAGGGACAGGCATTAGCAATCAGCCCCAGCATTTT. The genes are TRBV5-1 and TRBJ1-5; 8 bases fit TRBD1. CDR1 is SGHRS and CDR2 is YFSETQ in the germline V gene. The V and J ends lost 4 bases and 0 bases, in that order; junction bases with no gene match: 12. The CDR3 loop spans 18 amino acids.

The V and J genes are TRBV27 and TRBJ1-5, with 7 bases that match TRBD1. The CDR3 length is 15 residues. The V gene's germline CDR1 is MNHEY and CDR2 SMNVEV (reference sequence). J was trimmed by 4 bases and V by 6 bases; bases with no gene match: 9. The CDR3 bases are TGTGCCAGCAGGGTAGGGACAGCGTCTAATCAGCCCCAGCATTTT. It encodes CASRVGTASNQPQHF.

This rearrangement joins TRBV5-1 to TRBJ2-5; TRBD2 aligns across 11 bases. The assigned J gene may be wrong: the sequence end matches TRBJ2-7 better. This CDR3 has 16 residues. CDR1 and CDR2 (germline): SGHRS, YFSETQ. The CDR3 protein is CASSLGIGTSGCEQYF. CDR3 sequence (DNA): TGCGCCAGCAGCTTGGGGATTGGGACTAGCGGTTGCGAGCAGTACTTC.

The genes are TRBV2 and TRBJ2-7, with a possible D match to TRBD1 (6 bases). The V gene lost 6 bases and the J gene lost 6 bases, with 12 bases spanning the gap. This CDR3 has 12 residues. Germline V lookup: CDR1 SNHLY, CDR2 FYNNEI. This chain's CDR3 is CASSRQVREQYF. In DNA, the CDR3 is TGTGCCAGCAGCAGACAGGTCCGCGAGCAGTACTTC.

This CDR3 is CASNGASNQPQHF. CDR3 nucleotides: TGTGCCAGCAATGGGGCTAGCAATCAGCCCCAGCATTTT. The chain combines TRBV7-9 with TRBJ1-5, with D possibly TRBD1 on 5 matching bases. The V end was cut by 7 bases, the J end by 0 bases, with 7 bases between. Germline-derived CDR1 and CDR2 are SEHNR and FQNEAQ (reference sequence). The CDR3 is made up of 13 amino acids.

The chain carries TRBV25-1 and TRBJ2-2, with D possibly being TRBD1 (6 bases). The germline V gene encodes CDR1 MGHDK and CDR2 SYGVNS. Between the trimmed V and J ends, which lost 6 bases and 3 bases, there was a span of 11 bases. This CDR3 comprises 14 residues. As DNA, the CDR3 is TGTGCCAGCAGGCTTGGGGGCGACACCGGGGAGCTGTTTTTT. Its protein product is CASRLGGDTGELFF.

The J gene is TRBJ2-2, the V gene TRBV7-6; 7 bases map to TRBD2. V lost 5 bases, J lost 7 bases, and 10 bases stayed unmatched. This CDR3 spans 15 amino acids. Per germline, CDR1 SGHVS and CDR2 FNYEAQ. Written as DNA, the CDR3 is TGTGCCAGCAGCCATCGGGGGGAGGAAGGCGGGGAGCTGTTTTTT. Translating it yields CASSHRGEEGGELFF.

In its sample, this clone was seen once. This sequence joins TRBV4-1 and TRBJ1-4; no clear D gene. The V gene lost 0 bases and the J gene lost 4 bases, with 12 bases spanning the gap. This CDR3 is built from 16 residues. Germline CDR1 and CDR2: MGHRA and YSYEKL. The CDR3 sequence: CASSQDLRQDNEKLFF. In nucleotides, the CDR3 is TGCGCCAGCAGCCAAGATCTCCGCCAGGATAATGAAAAACTGTTTTTT.

This clone turned up a few times. The chain has TRBV4-1 and TRBJ2-4; no firm D call. Germline V lookup: CDR1 MGHRA, CDR2 YSYEKL. Trimming shortened V by 0 bases and J by 0 bases, and 15 bases separated the two germline ends. The CDR3 has 18 amino acids. CDR3 nucleotide sequence: TGCGCCAGCAGCCAAGAAATCACTTCAGCGAGAGCCAAAAACATTCAGTACTTC. Translating gives CASSQEITSARAKNIQYF.

The rearrangement links TRBV5-1 to TRBJ1-5; 7 bases fit TRBD1. J gave up 6 bases and V 1 base, and 1 base lay outside the gene matches. Germline lookup yields CDR1 SGHRS and CDR2 YFSETQ. The CDR3 runs to 13 residues. Here the CDR3 reads CASSLRGRQPQHF. As DNA, the CDR3 is TGCGCCAGCAGCTTGAGGGGGCGTCAGCCCCAGCATTTT.

The chain has TRBV9 and TRBJ2-7; 7 bases are shared with TRBD1. The CDR3 runs to 14 residues. Unmatched junction bases numbered 4, after V lost 0 bases and J lost 4 bases. CDR1 is SGDLS, CDR2 YYNGEE, per germline. The CDR3 protein is CASSVGAGGYEQYF. DNA for the CDR3: TGTGCCAGCAGCGTAGGGGCAGGGGGATACGAGCAGTACTTC.

The chain carries TRBV29-1 and TRBJ1-1; D perhaps matches TRBD1 (5 bases). This CDR3 comprises 10 residues. The V gene's germline CDR1 is SQVTM and CDR2 ANQGSEA. Trimming pared 4 bases from V and 8 bases from J, leaving 8 bases between. This chain's CDR3 is CSVAKGEAFF. The CDR3 nucleotides are TGCAGCGTTGCTAAGGGGGAAGCTTTCTTT. The whole variable domain, filled in from reference TRBV29-1 and TRBJ1-1, reads SAVISQKPSRDICQRGTSLTIQCQVDSQVTMMFWYRQQPGQSLTLIATANQGSEATYESGFVIDKFPISRPNLTFSTLTVSNMSPEDSSIYLCSVAKGEAFFGQGTRLTVV.

The V call is TRBV2, the J call TRBJ2-1; 9 positions agree with TRBD2. The CDR3 is 11 amino acids. The germline V gene has CDR1 SNHLY and CDR2 FYNNEI. CDR3 residues: CGGLAHNEQFF. The DNA of the CDR3 is TGTGGGGGACTAGCCCACAATGAGCAGTTCTTC.

This clone was observed a handful of times. The chain is built from TRBV5-1 and TRBJ2-7; D uncertain. The CDR3 has 14 residues. Deletions cut 6 bases from V and 2 bases from J, with 15 bases between. Germline assignment: CDR1 SGHRS and CDR2 YFSETQ. In DNA form, the CDR3 reads TGCGCCAGCAAACAAATCTACGGAGCCTACGAGCAGTACTTC. This sequence encodes CASKQIYGAYEQYF.

The rearrangement links TRBV5-4 to TRBJ2-3; 8 nucleotides match TRBD2. V lost 2 bases to trimming and J lost 6 bases; unmatched junction nucleotides: 5. Germline loops: CDR1 SGHNT, CDR2 YYREEE (reference sequence). This CDR3 spans 14 amino acids. The CDR3 reads CASSFGTSVDTQYF. The CDR3, as DNA: TGTGCCAGCAGCTTTGGGACTAGTGTGGATACGCAGTATTTT.

The chain couples TRBV7-9 to TRBJ2-3; tentatively, D is TRBD1 (6 bases). Germline V gives CDR1 SEHNR, CDR2 FQNEAQ (reference sequence). The CDR3 is 15 amino acids. V gave up 5 bases and J gave up 4 bases, with 16 bases separating them. The CDR3 bases are TGTGCCAGCAGCCTCAGAGGGGGTGGCGCAGATACGCAGTATTTT. Protein sequence: CASSLRGGGADTQYF.

J is TRBJ2-1 and V is TRBV5-1; 8 positions match TRBD1. Germline assignment: CDR1 SGHRS and CDR2 YFSETQ. The ends lost 3 bases at V and 2 bases at J; junction bases unmatched: 4. This CDR3 spans 15 amino acids. DNA of the CDR3: TGCGCCAGCAGCTCGGACAGGGAGGCCTACAATGAGCAGTTCTTC. It translates to CASSSDREAYNEQFF.